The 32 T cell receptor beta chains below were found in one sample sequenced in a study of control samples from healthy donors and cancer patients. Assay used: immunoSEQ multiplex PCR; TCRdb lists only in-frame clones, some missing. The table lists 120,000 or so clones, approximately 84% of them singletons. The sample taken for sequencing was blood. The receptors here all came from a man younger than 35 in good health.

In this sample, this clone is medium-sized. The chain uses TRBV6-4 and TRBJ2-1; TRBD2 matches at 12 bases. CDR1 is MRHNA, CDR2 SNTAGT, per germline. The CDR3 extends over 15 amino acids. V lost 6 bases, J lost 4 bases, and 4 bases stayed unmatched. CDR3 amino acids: CASSPGTSGYNEQFF. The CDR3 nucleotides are TGTGCCAGCAGCCCAGGGACTAGCGGGTACAATGAGCAGTTCTTC.

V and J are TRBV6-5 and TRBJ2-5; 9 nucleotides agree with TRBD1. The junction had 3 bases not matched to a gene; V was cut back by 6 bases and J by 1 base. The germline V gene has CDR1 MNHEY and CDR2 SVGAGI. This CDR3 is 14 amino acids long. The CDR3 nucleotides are TGTGCCAGCAGCCGGGACAGGGTCCAAGAGACCCAGTACTTC. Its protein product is CASSRDRVQETQYF.

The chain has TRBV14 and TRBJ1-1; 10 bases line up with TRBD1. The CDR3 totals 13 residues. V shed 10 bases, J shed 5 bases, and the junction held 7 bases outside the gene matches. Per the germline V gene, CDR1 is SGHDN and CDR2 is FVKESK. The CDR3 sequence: CAISTGGWTEAFF. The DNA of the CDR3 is TGTGCCATATCGACAGGGGGCTGGACTGAAGCTTTCTTT.

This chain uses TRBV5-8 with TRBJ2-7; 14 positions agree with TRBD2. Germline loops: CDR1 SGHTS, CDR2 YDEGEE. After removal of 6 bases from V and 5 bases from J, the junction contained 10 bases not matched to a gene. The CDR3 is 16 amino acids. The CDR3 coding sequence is TGTGCCAGCACCTGGGCCGGGACTAGCGGGAGTCACGAGCAGTACTTC. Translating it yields CASTWAGTSGSHEQYF.

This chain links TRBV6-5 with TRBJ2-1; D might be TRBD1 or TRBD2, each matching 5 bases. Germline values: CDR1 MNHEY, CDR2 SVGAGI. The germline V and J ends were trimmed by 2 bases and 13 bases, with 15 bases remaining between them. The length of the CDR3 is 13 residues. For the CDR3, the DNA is TGTGCCAGCAGTTACGGTCAGTGGGGGTACCAGTTCTTC. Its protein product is CASSYGQWGYQFF.

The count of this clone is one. The CDR3 DNA follows: TGTGCCAGCAGTTACTCTCCGGGACAGGCGAACACTGAAGCTTTCTTT. It is translated as CASSYSPGQANTEAFF. V is TRBV6-2 or TRBV6-3 and J is TRBJ1-1, with 8 bases lining up with TRBD1. The CDR3 is made up of 16 amino acids. CDR1 and CDR2 (germline): MNHEY, SVGEGT. Losses at the gene ends were 0 bases for V and 1 base for J; bases not matched to a gene: 4.

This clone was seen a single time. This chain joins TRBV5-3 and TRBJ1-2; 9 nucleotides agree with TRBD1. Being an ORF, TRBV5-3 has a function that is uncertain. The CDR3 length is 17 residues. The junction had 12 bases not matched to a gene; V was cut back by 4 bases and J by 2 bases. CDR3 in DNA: TGTGCCAGAAGCCTTGGACAGGGGCACAGAAAAAACTATGGCTACACCTTC. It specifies CARSLGQGHRKNYGYTF.

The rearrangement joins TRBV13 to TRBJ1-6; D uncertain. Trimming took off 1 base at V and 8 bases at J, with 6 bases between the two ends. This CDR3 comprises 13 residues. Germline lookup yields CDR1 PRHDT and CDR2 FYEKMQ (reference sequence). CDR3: CASSLVRDSPLHF. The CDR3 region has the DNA TGTGCCAGCAGCTTAGTTAGGGATTCACCCCTCCACTTT.

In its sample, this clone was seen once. The CDR3 spells CASRKDRIQETQYF. CDR3 in DNA: TGTGCCAGCAGGAAAGACAGGATCCAAGAGACCCAGTACTTC. The chain recombines TRBV27 with TRBJ2-5; D is perhaps TRBD1 (6 bases). Per the germline V gene, CDR1 is MNHEY and CDR2 is SMNVEV (reference sequence). V was cut by 6 bases and J by 1 base, with 12 bases left in between. The CDR3 is 14 amino acids.

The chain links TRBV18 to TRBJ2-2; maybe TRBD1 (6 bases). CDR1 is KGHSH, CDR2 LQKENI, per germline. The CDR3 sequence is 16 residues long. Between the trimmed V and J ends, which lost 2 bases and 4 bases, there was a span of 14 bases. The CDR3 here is CASSPRTDHSTGELFF. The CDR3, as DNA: TGTGCCAGCTCACCAAGGACAGACCATAGCACCGGGGAGCTGTTTTTT.

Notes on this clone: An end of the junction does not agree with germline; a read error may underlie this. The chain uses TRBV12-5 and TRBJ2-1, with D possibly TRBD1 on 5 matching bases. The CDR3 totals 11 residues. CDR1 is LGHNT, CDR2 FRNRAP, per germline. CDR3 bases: TGTGTTAGTGGTTCGACAACAGGGCAGTTCTTC. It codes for CVSGSTTGQFF.

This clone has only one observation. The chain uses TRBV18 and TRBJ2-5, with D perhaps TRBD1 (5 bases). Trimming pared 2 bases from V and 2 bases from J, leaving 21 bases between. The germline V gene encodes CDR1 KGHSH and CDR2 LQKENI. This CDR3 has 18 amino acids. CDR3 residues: CASSPGWGGQGLQETQYF. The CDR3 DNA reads TGTGCCAGCTCACCAGGCTGGGGTGGGCAGGGCCTACAAGAGACCCAGTACTTC. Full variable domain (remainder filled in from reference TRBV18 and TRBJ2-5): NAGVMQNPRHLVRRRGQEARLRCSPMKGHSHVYWYRQLPEEGLKFMVYLQKENIIDESGMPKERFSAEFPKEGPSILRIQQVVRGDSAAYFCASSPGWGGQGLQETQYFGPGTRLLVL.

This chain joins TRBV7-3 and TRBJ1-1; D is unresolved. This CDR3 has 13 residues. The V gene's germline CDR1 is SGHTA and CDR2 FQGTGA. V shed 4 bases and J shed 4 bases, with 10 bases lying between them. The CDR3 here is CASSSTMGTEAFF. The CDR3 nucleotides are TGTGCCAGCAGCTCAACAATGGGCACTGAAGCTTTCTTT.

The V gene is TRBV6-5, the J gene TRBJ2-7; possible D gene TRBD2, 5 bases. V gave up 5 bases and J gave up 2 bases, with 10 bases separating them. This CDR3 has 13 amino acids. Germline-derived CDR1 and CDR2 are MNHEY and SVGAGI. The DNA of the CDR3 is TGTGCCAGCAGTAGGACCGGGGCCTACGAGCAGTACTTC. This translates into CASSRTGAYEQYF.

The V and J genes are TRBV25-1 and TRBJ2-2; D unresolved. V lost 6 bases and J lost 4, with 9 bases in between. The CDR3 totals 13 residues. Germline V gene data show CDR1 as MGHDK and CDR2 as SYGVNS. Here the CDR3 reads CASRPPATGELFF. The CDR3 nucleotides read TGTGCCAGCAGACCCCCAGCCACCGGGGAGCTGTTTTTT.

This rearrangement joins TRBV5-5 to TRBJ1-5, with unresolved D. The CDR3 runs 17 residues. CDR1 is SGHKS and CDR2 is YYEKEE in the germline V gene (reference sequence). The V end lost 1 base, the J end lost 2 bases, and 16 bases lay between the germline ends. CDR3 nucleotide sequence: TGTGCCAGCAGCTTGCGAATAAACCCCGATGGCAATCAGCCCCAGCATTTT. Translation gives CASSLRINPDGNQPQHF.

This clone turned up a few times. CDR3 in DNA: TGTGCCAGCAGCCGCGATCCCAAGTCCCTTTTAGGCAATCAGCCCCAGCATTTT. Protein product: CASSRDPKSLLGNQPQHF. The chain links TRBV7-9 to TRBJ1-5, with D hard to call. Per germline, CDR1 SEHNR and CDR2 FQNEAQ (reference sequence). The CDR3 sequence is 18 residues long. V was trimmed by 5 bases and J by 2 bases, leaving 22 bases between them.

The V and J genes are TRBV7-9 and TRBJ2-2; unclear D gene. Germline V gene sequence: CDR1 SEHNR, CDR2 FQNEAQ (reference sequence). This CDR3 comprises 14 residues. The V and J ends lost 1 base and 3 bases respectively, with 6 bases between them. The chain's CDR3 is CASSLGQDTGELFF. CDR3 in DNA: TGTGCCAGCAGCTTAGGGCAGGACACCGGGGAGCTGTTTTTT.

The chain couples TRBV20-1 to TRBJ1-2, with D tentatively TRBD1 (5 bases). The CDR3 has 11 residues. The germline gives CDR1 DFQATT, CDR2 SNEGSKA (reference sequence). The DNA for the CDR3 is TGCACCTTCGGCGACAGCTATGGCTACACCTTC. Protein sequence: CTFGDSYGYTF.

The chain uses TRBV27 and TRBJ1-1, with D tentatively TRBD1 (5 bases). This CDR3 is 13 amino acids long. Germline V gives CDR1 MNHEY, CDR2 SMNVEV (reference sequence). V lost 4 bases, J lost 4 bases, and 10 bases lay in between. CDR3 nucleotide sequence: TGTGCCAGCAGTTCCAGGGCGGTCACTGAAGCTTTCTTT. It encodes CASSSRAVTEAFF.

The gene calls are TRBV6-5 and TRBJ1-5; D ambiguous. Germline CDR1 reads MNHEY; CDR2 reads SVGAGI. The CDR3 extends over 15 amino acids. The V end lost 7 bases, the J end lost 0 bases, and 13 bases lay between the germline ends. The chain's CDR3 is CASTVDLYSNQPQHF. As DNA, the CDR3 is TGTGCCAGCACAGTGGACCTCTATAGCAATCAGCCCCAGCATTTT.

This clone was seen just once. CDR3 protein: CASSEAGGSSYEQYF. CDR3 nucleotide sequence: TGCGCCAGCAGTGAGGCCGGCGGGAGCTCCTACGAGCAGTACTTC. The chain carries TRBV10-1 and TRBJ2-7, with 7 positions matching TRBD2. Trimming cost V 2 bases and J 0 bases; bases outside gene matches: 4. CDR3 length equals 15 residues. Germline V gene data show CDR1 as WNHNN and CDR2 as SYGVQD (reference sequence).

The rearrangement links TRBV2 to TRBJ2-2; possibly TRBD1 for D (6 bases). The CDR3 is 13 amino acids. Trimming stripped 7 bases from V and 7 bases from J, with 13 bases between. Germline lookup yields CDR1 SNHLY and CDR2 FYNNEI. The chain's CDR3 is CASKYRDGGELFF. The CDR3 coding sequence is TGTGCCAGCAAGTACAGGGACGGCGGGGAGCTGTTTTTT.

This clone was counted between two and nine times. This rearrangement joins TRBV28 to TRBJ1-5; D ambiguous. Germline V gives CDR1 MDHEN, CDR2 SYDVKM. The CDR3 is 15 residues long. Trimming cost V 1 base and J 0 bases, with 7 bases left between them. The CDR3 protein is CASSLFQLSNQPQHF. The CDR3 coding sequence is TGTGCCAGCAGTTTATTCCAGCTTAGCAATCAGCCCCAGCATTTT.

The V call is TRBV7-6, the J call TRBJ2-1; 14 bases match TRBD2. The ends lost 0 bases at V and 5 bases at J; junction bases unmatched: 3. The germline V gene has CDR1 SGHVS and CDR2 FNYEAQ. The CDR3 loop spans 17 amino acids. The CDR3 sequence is CASSLAGTSGGHNEQFF. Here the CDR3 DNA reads TGTGCCAGCAGCTTAGCCGGGACTAGCGGGGGTCACAATGAGCAGTTCTTC.

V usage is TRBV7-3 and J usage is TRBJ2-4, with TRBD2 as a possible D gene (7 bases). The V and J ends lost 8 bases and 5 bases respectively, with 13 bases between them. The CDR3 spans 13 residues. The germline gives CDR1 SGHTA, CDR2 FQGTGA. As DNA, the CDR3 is TGTGCCAGCCGGGGGGCAGGAGAAAACATTCAGTACTTC. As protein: CASRGAGENIQYF.

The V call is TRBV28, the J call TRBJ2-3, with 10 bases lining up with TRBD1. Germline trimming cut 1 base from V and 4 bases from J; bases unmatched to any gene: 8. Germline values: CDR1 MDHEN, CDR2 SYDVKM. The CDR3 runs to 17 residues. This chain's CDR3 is CASSLSGTGVMADTQYF. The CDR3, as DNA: TGTGCCAGCAGTTTATCAGGGACAGGGGTTATGGCAGATACGCAGTATTTT. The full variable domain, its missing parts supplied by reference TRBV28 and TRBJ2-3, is DVKVTQSSRYLVKRTGEKVFLECVQDMDHENMFWYRQDPGLGLRLIYFSYDVKMKEKGDIPEGYSVSREKKERFSLILESASTNQTSMYLCASSLSGTGVMADTQYFGPGTRLTVL.

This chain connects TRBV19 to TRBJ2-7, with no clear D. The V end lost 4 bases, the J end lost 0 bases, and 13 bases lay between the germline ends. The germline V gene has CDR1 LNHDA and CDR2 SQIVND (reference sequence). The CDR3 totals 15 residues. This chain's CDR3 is CASSTFGSYSYEQYF. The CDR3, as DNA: TGTGCCAGTAGTACTTTCGGATCATACTCCTACGAGCAGTACTTC.

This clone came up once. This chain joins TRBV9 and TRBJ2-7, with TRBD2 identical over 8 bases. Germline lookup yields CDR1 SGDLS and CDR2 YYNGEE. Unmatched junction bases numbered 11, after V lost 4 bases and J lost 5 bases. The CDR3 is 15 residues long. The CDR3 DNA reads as TGTGCCAGCAGCCCCCTGAGCGGGAGCTACCACGAGCAGTACTTC. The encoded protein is CASSPLSGSYHEQYF.

The CDR3 region is CAMRKNTEAFF. CDR3 DNA sequence: TGTGCCATGAGAAAGAACACTGAAGCTTTCTTT. The J gene is TRBJ1-1, the V gene TRBV6-6; D is unresolved. V dropped 10 bases and J dropped 1 base, with 7 bases sitting between them. CDR1 and CDR2 (germline): MNHNY, SVGAGI (reference sequence). This CDR3 contains 11 residues.

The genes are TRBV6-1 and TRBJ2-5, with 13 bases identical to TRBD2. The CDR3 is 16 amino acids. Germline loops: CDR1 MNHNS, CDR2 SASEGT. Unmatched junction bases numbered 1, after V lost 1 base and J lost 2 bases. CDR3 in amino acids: CASSEGTSGGQETQYF. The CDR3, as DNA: TGTGCCAGCAGTGAAGGGACTAGCGGGGGTCAAGAGACCCAGTACTTC.

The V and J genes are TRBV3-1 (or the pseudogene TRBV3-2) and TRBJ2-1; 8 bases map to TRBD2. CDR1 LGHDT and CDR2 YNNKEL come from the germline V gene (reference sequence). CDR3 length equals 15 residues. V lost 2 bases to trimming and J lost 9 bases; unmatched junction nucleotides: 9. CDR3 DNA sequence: TGTGCCAGCAGCCAACAGGGACTAGGGGCTGCTGAGCAGTTCTTC. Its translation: CASSQQGLGAAEQFF.